The T cell receptor (beta chain) described here comes from a study of vaccination and CD4 T cells after COVID-19. As for the study in general: The convalescents were made up of six males and four females, two of whom were Hispanic. Study-wide results and limits: Of the reactive clones in convalescent patients, a median about 90% showed up only post-vaccination.

Per the germline V gene, CDR1 is SGHVS and CDR2 is FQNEAQ. Trimming stripped 3 bases from V and 3 bases from J, with 15 bases between. The CDR3 covers 16 residues. The Oncomine TCR Beta short-read assay generated sequence data from the DNA of cultured CD4+ T cells. Scientists extracted genomic DNA from CD4+ T cells grown in culture. In TCRdb, the PCR reads were re-called with MiXCR into one record per CDR3 protein. The sample records roughly 4,700 distinct CDR3 sequences, roughly 47% being singletons. This clonotype was observed a single time. What it binds is not known. Regarding treatment: roughly ten-day PBMC culture with coronavirus spike peptide pools or control peptides (ViraFEST assay). Roughly 2 million PBMCs were grown per well alongside roughly 9.1 IU/ml IL-2 and roughly 9.4 ug/ml peptide pools.

The gene calls are TRBV7-8 and TRBJ2-1; tentative D call: TRBD2 (5 bases). This TCR was sampled from a human donor who had recovered from COVID-19. The source was CD4+ T cells from blood, cultured in vitro, collected after SARS-CoV-2 vaccination. CDR3 nucleotide sequence: TGTGCCAGCAGCTTTAGGGAGCGGAGTGACTACAATGAGCAGTTCTTC. This translates into CASSFRERSDYNEQFF.